The clone carrying this T cell receptor (beta chain) has more than one count but fewer than ten. Its antigen remains unknown. CDR3 size: 14 residues. The V gene's germline CDR1 is MNHEY and CDR2 SMNVEV (reference sequence). V was clipped by 9 bases and J by 2 bases, with 13 bases between them. For repertoire sequencing, the TCR beta CDR3 regions were amplified from RNA transcripts. First-round RT-PCR used HTBI primers; second-round multiplex PCR followed. TCRdb re-derived calls from the multiplex PCR reads in MiXCR, one entry per CDR3 protein. Of around 1,200,000 distinct CDR3 sequences listed, roughly two fifths are singletons. This specimen comes from a study of Graves' ophthalmopathy and Graves' hyperthyroidism. Study findings and constraints: In separating ophthalmopathy from stable hyperthyroidism, a 13-signature model achieved less than 90% sensitivity and approximately 81% specificity. Forecasting of ophthalmopathy progression by the model achieved around 68% sensitivity and 72% to 75% specificity.

Sequences were obtained from peripheral blood or thyroid tissue (not recorded which). The TCR originated in an adult man with Graves' hyperthyroidism. The genes are TRBV27 and TRBJ1-4; possibly TRBD1 for D (5 bases). CDR3 nucleotide sequence: TGTGCCAGTTCTCATGACAGTACTAATGAAAAACTGTTTTTT. Its protein product is CASSHDSTNEKLFF. Complete variable domain (other parts from reference TRBV27 and TRBJ1-4): EAQVTQNPRYLITVTGKKLTVTCSQNMNHEYMSWYRQDPGLGLRQIYYSMNVEVTDKGDVPEGYKVSRKEKRNFPLILESPSPNQTSLYFCASSHDSTNEKLFFGSGTQLSVL.